This T cell receptor beta chain was found in a study of T cell responses to AZD1222 COVID-19 vaccine (dated by TCRdb to about 2021). Turning to the overall study: Because spike-specific TCR depth and breadth did not differ between the two schedules, AZD1222 recipients who got a second dose at roughly 4 weeks were pooled with those who got a second dose at roughly 12 weeks. Trial participants were enrolled by age into subgroups of 18-55, 56-69 and 70-plus years, and around 150, 28 and 57 TCR-sequenced participants, respectively, were included in these subgroups. A total of 233 trial participants underwent TCR sequencing, of whom 200 to 220 had received two doses of AZD1222 and some 25 had received two doses of the MenACWY control vaccine. General study outcomes and caveats: The 56-69-year group was small, and its depth increase did not reach significance, likely because of low power. Spike-specific TCR breadth and depth rose significantly after two AZD1222 doses compared with day 0 and with MenACWY recipients. Conclusions about previously exposed vaccinees are limited, since just five or six AZD1222 recipients were seropositive for SARS-CoV-2 at baseline. CD4 TCRs associated with the vaccine covered the entire spike protein, and the dominant responses were in regions 160-218 and 743-854. Because no day 14 peak-response samples were available, the repertoires could be characterized only after the peak T cell response. Reportedly, close to half of the unique spike-specific TCRs recognized epitopes lying outside the regions that are mutated in the B.1.351 and B.1.1.7 variants. Participants were mostly white British and included more females than males, and it was suggested by the authors that clonal diversity may have been underestimated.

About this clone itself: It lacks a known antigen. No base quality values were provided; no much bigger clone lies one nucleotide off.

Explained via the paper, the time point label denotes: baseline before first vaccination. Vaccinee samples were obtained from the UK trials COV001 and COV002, which included a single-blind randomized controlled phase 2/3 trial of AZD1222 (ChAdOx1 nCoV-19) in healthy adults. For TCRbeta chain sequencing, PBMC samples from trial participants were taken at day 0 and at day 28 after the second dose. The CDR3 regions of human TCRbeta chains were analyzed by immunosequencing. Per the source publication's procedure: TCRs in the repertoires were matched against a reference library of SARS-CoV-2-specific TCRs that had been generated with the MIRA antigen-specificity platform. Breadth meant the fraction of unique TCRs that were SARS-CoV-2-associated, whereas depth meant the fraction of total T cells that were SARS-CoV-2-associated. Each spike-specific TCR was assigned to its reactive spike region and to a CD4 or CD8 class using the MIRA data. Log10-transformed breadth and depth values were compared by one-way ANOVA with Sidak's multiple comparisons tests. In TCRdb, the immuneACCESS table is reduced to in-frame sequences with V and J assigned. These tables do not hold every clone; where another copy was compared, an unresolved V gene accounts for under half, and the others remain unexplained. V, J and clone size derive from that table, while D and trimming were established from the DNA sequence. A total of under 150,000 clones appear in this sample, 93% of them only once. 4% to 5.5% of the sample is in the top ten clones.

The CDR3 contains 14 residues, cysteine and phenylalanine counted. Just the 42-base CDR3 DNA is kept, in frame starting at base 1. Ends trimmed: V by 6 bases, J by 4 bases; bases unmatched to a gene: 6. As encoded in the germline V gene, CDR1 is SNHLY while CDR2 is FYNNEI. This sequence was found in an adult in good health. The chain is assembled from TRBV2 and TRBJ1-2, with 9 junctional bases fitting TRBD1. The sequenced sample was peripheral blood, obtained on day 0 of AZD1222 vaccination. The nucleotide sequence is TGTGCCAGCAGGGCGGGACAGGGATTCTATGGCTACACCTTC. Its product reads: CASRAGQGFYGYTF.